These 9 T cell receptor beta chains were all obtained from the same sample, sequenced in a study of blood T cell repertoires in COVID-19. Using immunoSEQ multiplex PCR, the repertoire was profiled, and TCRdb retains in-frame clones only, with some absent. This sample has some 100,000 clones, with just over 90% found just once. Sample: peripheral blood. The receptors here all came from a man aged 60 to 75 with acute or convalescent COVID-19.

The genes are TRBV6-2 or TRBV6-3 and TRBJ2-7; 10 bases fit TRBD2. Germline lookup yields CDR1 MNHEY and CDR2 SVGEGT. This CDR3 comprises 14 residues. After removal of 6 bases from V and 4 bases from J, the junction contained 6 bases not matched to a gene. The CDR3 sequence is CASSAGLAIYEQYV. The CDR3 nucleotides are TGTGCCAGCAGCGCGGGACTAGCGATTTACGAGCAGTACGTC.

This sequence joins TRBV19 and TRBJ2-1; TRBD2 agrees at 7 bases. Germline CDR1 is LNHDA and CDR2 is SQIVND (reference sequence). The CDR3 sequence is 14 residues long. Trimming removed 6 bases from V and 2 bases from J; junction bases left unmatched: 4. The CDR3 region is CASSGRLTYNEQFF. The CDR3 region has the DNA TGTGCCAGTAGCGGGAGGTTGACCTACAATGAGCAGTTCTTC.

This chain joins TRBV3-1 (or the pseudogene TRBV3-2) and TRBJ2-2; 8 bases map to TRBD2. Germline V lookup: CDR1 LGHDT, CDR2 YNNKEL (reference sequence). The V and J ends lost 1 base and 4 bases, in that order; junction bases with no gene match: 8. There are 17 residues in the CDR3. CDR3 nucleotides: TGTGCCAGCAGCCAAGCAACCGGGGCGGGAGGCACCGGGGAGCTGTTTTTT. Protein product: CASSQATGAGGTGELFF.

The chain combines TRBV12-3 or TRBV12-4 with TRBJ1-6; D not resolved. V was trimmed by 0 bases and J by 12 bases, leaving 9 bases between them. This CDR3 region has 13 residues. The CDR3, as DNA: TGTGCCAGCAGTTTAGCGCCGGGGAGACCCCTCCACTTT. The encoded protein is CASSLAPGRPLHF.

This rearrangement joins TRBV5-4 to TRBJ2-1, with 9 nucleotides matching TRBD1. Germline CDR1 and CDR2: SGHNT and YYREEE (reference sequence). V was pared by 0 bases and J by 6 bases, with 10 bases of the junction left unmatched. This CDR3 region has 17 residues. Here the CDR3 DNA reads TGTGCCAGCAGCTTGGAGATCCGGGACAGGGTCATCAATGAGCAGTTCTTC. It translates to CASSLEIRDRVINEQFF.

The J gene is TRBJ2-1, the V gene TRBV28; TRBD2 matches at 14 bases. V lost 4 bases to trimming and J lost 8 bases; unmatched junction nucleotides: 16. This CDR3 contains 19 residues. CDR1 is MDHEN, CDR2 SYDVKM, per germline. CDR3 region: CASSYIPGTSGRGYDEQFF. CDR3 in DNA: TGTGCCAGCAGTTATATTCCCGGGACTAGCGGGAGAGGGTATGATGAGCAGTTCTTC. Based on the CDR3 plus reference TRBV28 and TRBJ2-1, the full variable domain is DVKVTQSSRYLVKRTGEKVFLECVQDMDHENMFWYRQDPGLGLRLIYFSYDVKMKEKGDIPEGYSVSREKKERFSLILESASTNQTSMYLCASSYIPGTSGRGYDEQFFGPGTRLTVL.

The V and J genes are TRBV27 and TRBJ1-2, with a weak D call TRBD1 (6 bases). Per the germline V gene, CDR1 is MNHEY and CDR2 is SMNVEV (reference sequence). CDR3 length: 16 amino acids. V was clipped by 5 bases and J by 2 bases, with 18 bases between them. As DNA, the CDR3 is TGTGCCAGCAGTCCCGCGGGGGGCGGAGGCAACTATGGCTACACCTTC. Its protein is CASSPAGGGGNYGYTF.

This clone occurred a few times. V is TRBV9 and J is TRBJ1-2, with 7 bases that match TRBD1. Trimming cost V 0 bases and J 4 bases; bases outside gene matches: 6. The germline V gene has CDR1 SGDLS and CDR2 YYNGEE. The CDR3 loop spans 15 amino acids. CDR3 loop: CASSVGARGSYGYTF. As DNA, the CDR3 is TGTGCCAGCAGCGTAGGTGCCAGGGGGTCCTATGGCTACACCTTC.

The J gene is TRBJ1-1, the V gene TRBV5-5, with D hard to call. The CDR3 is made up of 12 amino acids. Trimming cost V 2 bases and J 1 base, with 3 bases left between them. Germline V gene data show CDR1 as SGHKS and CDR2 as YYEKEE (reference sequence). The CDR3 DNA reads as TGTGCCAGCAGCTTCTGGAACACTGAAGCTTTCTTT. Residues: CASSFWNTEAFF.